This is a list of T cell receptor beta chains from one sample in a study of shared T cell receptors in the human thymus. Clones were sequenced by immunoSEQ multiplex PCR, and TCRdb holds only the in-frame ones, with some missing. The table records 640,000 or so clones, about 90% of them present only once. These data also featured in a second study, about human thymus T cells.

Sequenced input: thymocytes. These receptors originate from a boy under two years old with a congenital heart defect. The CDR3 runs from the conserved cysteine through the conserved F or W. Fields, in order: D gene, V gene, clone size, J gene, CDR3 DNA, CDR3 protein. D genes are given only for firm matches. Size values are once, few and many counts, or a class for expanded clones, and some rows have none.

.,TRBV30,.,TRBJ2-4,TGTGCCTGGAGTGGAGGGAGTTGTGCCAAAAACATTCAGTACTTC,CAWSGGSCAKNIQYF
.,TRBV6-1,.,TRBJ1-2,TGTGCCAGCGGGGGGATCCTGAAAACTAACTATGGCTACACCTTC,CASGGILKTNYGYTF
TRBD2,TRBV25-1,.,TRBJ2-5,TGTGCCAGCACCCTGACTAGCGGGGGACAAACCAGGGAGACCCAGTACTTC,CASTLTSGGQTRETQYF
TRBD2,TRBV10-2,.,TRBJ2-7,TGCGCCAGCCAAGCTAGCGGGGCCTCCTACGAGCAGTACTTC,CASQASGASYEQYF
TRBD1,TRBV2,.,TRBJ2-2,TGTGCCAGCAGTCGGCAGGGGGCCCCGAACACCGGGGAGCTGTTTTTT,CASSRQGAPNTGELFF
TRBD2,TRBV7-3,.,TRBJ2-5,TGTGCCAGCAGCCTACTAGCGGGGGGGCCGGAGACCCAGTACTTC,CASSLLAGGPETQYF
.,TRBV5-8,few,TRBJ1-6,TGTGCCAGCAGCTTTTCCGCGAGCTCCTATAATTCACCCCTCCACTTT,CASSFSASSYNSPLHF
TRBD2,TRBV5-4,.,TRBJ2-1,TGTGCCAGCAGCTTGCGGCGGGGGGGCACCTACAATGAGCAGTTCTTC,CASSLRRGGTYNEQFF
.,TRBV28,.,TRBJ2-5,TGTGCCAGCAGTTTAGACGGACCCGGGGCCCAGTACTTC,CASSLDGPGAQYF
TRBD1,TRBV15,.,TRBJ1-5,TGTGCCACCAGCAGCCCCCCCCCGGGAGGGGGCGAACGGCAGCCCCAGCATTTT,CATSSPPPGGGERQPQHF
.,TRBV13,.,TRBJ2-7,TGTGCCAGCAGCCTCTACTCCACGAACCCCAACTACGAGCAGTACTTC,CASSLYSTNPNYEQYF
TRBD2,TRBV9,.,TRBJ2-1,TGTGCCAGCAGCGCTACTCCGGGACTAGCGGGAAGCAATGAGCAGTTCTTC,CASSATPGLAGSNEQFF
.,TRBV4-2,.,TRBJ1-1,TGTGCCAGCAGCCATACGATTCTGGAGCTAGCCCTGTACACTGAAGCTTTCTTT,CASSHTILELALYTEAFF
TRBD2,TRBV5-1,few,TRBJ2-3,TGCGCCAGCAGCTACGCCGGGACTAGCGGGGGGGCCTATACAGATACGCAGTATTTT,CASSYAGTSGGAYTDTQYF
TRBD1,TRBV4-1,.,TRBJ2-7,TGCGCCAGCAGCCAAAGACACCTGGGACAGGGGGCCTACGAGCAGTACTTC,CASSQRHLGQGAYEQYF
.,TRBV4-1,.,TRBJ2-5,TGCGCCAGCAGCCAAGATGCGAGGTACCAAGAGACCCAGTACTTC,CASSQDARYQETQYF
TRBD1,TRBV27,once,TRBJ1-4,TGTGCCAGCAGTGACCGGGACAGGGGTTCAGCTAATGAAAAACTGTTTTTT,CASSDRDRGSANEKLFF
TRBD1,TRBV19,.,TRBJ1-5,TGTGCCAGTAGTAGGACAGGACTAAATCAGCCCCAGCATTTT,CASSRTGLNQPQHF
.,TRBV12-5,.,TRBJ2-7,TGTGCTAGTGCCGAGGGACACTCCTACGAGCAGTACTTC,CASAEGHSYEQYF
TRBD2,TRBV19,.,TRBJ2-7,TGTGCCAGTAGTAAACCCTCTACCGGCGGGAGTCTTCGGGAGCAGTACTTC,CASSKPSTGGSLREQYF
.,TRBV9,.,TRBJ1-1,TGTGCCAGCAGCGTTGGCTTTGTCGCCACTGAAGCTTTCTTT,CASSVGFVATEAFF
.,TRBV19,.,TRBJ2-7,TGTGCCAGCGGAGCAGGGACCTACGAGCAGTACTTC,CASGAGTYEQYF
.,TRBV6-5,few,TRBJ1-2,TGTGCCAGCAGTTACTCTAGCAGAACTAACTATGGCTACACCTTC,CASSYSSRTNYGYTF
.,TRBV11-2,.,TRBJ1-1,TGTGCCAGCAGCTTAGCCGGGGTTGAAGCTTTCTTT,CASSLAGVEAFF
TRBD1,TRBV6-5,.,TRBJ2-2,TGTGCCAGCAAGGCCCTCGGGACAGGGGCGTGGGAGCTGTTTTTT,CASKALGTGAWELFF
TRBD1,TRBV14,.,TRBJ2-7,TGTGCCAGTGCGACAGGGCCTCGCTACGAGCAGTACTTC,CASATGPRYEQYF
.,TRBV28,.,TRBJ2-1,TGTGCCAGCAGACCGACAAGCTCCTACAATGAGCAGTTCTTC,CASRPTSSYNEQFF
.,TRBV14,.,TRBJ2-7,TGTGCCAGCGGACGGGGGTCCTACGAGCAGTACTTC,CASGRGSYEQYF
.,TRBV28,.,TRBJ1-2,TGTGCCAGCAGTTTCCCTAACAACTATGGCTACACCTTC,CASSFPNNYGYTF
.,TRBV4-3,.,TRBJ1-3,TGCGCCAGCAGCCAAGTCGGGAGACCCAGCTCTGGAAACCCCATATATTTT,CASSQVGRPSSGNPIYF
.,TRBV2,.,TRBJ2-7,TGTGCCAGCACGCGCCAAGACATCCCAGGGCCCGAGCAGTACTTC,CASTRQDIPGPEQYF
.,TRBV11-3,.,TRBJ2-7,TGTGCCAGCAGCTTATCCGGACAGACCTACGAGCAGTACTTC,CASSLSGQTYEQYF
.,TRBV5-8,.,TRBJ1-4,TGTGCCGGTAGACAGTATCTGGCTAATGAAAAACTGTTTTTT,CAGRQYLANEKLFF
TRBD1,TRBV11-2,.,TRBJ2-7,TGTGCCAGCAGCTTCTTGGTTCAGGGGGCCTACGAGCAGTACTTC,CASSFLVQGAYEQYF
.,TRBV11-2,.,TRBJ2-1,TGTGCCAGCAGCTCCCTAGGATACAATGAGCAGTTCTTC,CASSSLGYNEQFF
.,TRBV25-1,.,TRBJ1-4,TGTGCCAGCAGTGTCTGGGCAGACCACAATGAAAAACTGTTTTTT,CASSVWADHNEKLFF
.,TRBV9,.,TRBJ1-1,TGTGCCAGCAGCGTAGCGGGGTTGGGTGAAGCTTTCTTT,CASSVAGLGEAFF
.,TRBV2,.,TRBJ2-7,TGTGCCAGCAGTCTGCAGGGTGAGGAGCAGTACTTC,CASSLQGEEQYF
TRBD2,TRBV29-1,.,TRBJ2-7,TGCAGCGTTGTGTCCGGGACTAGCGGTTACGAGCAGTACTTC,CSVVSGTSGYEQYF
.,TRBV7-2,.,TRBJ2-1,TGTGCCAGCAGCCCCCCCCACGATGGGCCCCCTTACAATGAGCAGTTCTTC,CASSPPHDGPPYNEQFF
TRBD1,TRBV5-6,.,TRBJ2-1,TGTGCCAGCAGCTGTAGACTCGGACAGGCTTTACATACCAATGAGCAGTTCTTC,CASSCRLGQALHTNEQFF
.,TRBV6-4,.,TRBJ2-1,TGTGCCAGCAGTGACTCGAAGAGGGAGGTCTATGAGCAGTTCTTC,CASSDSKREVYEQFF
.,TRBV6-1,.,TRBJ2-7,TGTGCCAGCAGGAAAGAAGGGGGTTCCTACGAGCAGTACTTC,CASRKEGGSYEQYF
.,TRBV5-1,.,TRBJ2-7,TGCGCCAGCAGCCCAGAGGTCCTATTGGAGCAGTACTTC,CASSPEVLLEQYF
.,TRBV5-6,.,TRBJ1-3,TGTGCCAGCAGCTTGGGCGCGGGGGTTGGAAACACCATATATTTT,CASSLGAGVGNTIYF
TRBD1,TRBV5-6,.,TRBJ2-7,TGTGCCAGCAGCTTGGGTAGACAGGGAAGAATCTCCTACGAGCAGTACTTC,CASSLGRQGRISYEQYF
.,TRBV27,.,TRBJ2-7,TGTGCCAGCTGGGCCGCAGGGATCGCCTACGAGCAGTACTTC,CASWAAGIAYEQYF
TRBD1,TRBV11-2,.,TRBJ1-2,TGTGCCAGCAGCCATTACAGGGGGCGGTCGACAGTAGATGGCTACACCTTC,CASSHYRGRSTVDGYTF
TRBD2,TRBV5-4,.,TRBJ2-1,TGTGCCAGCAGCTTGGGCCCGAGCGGGGGCGCGTACAATGAGCAGTTCTTC,CASSLGPSGGAYNEQFF
TRBD2,TRBV28,.,TRBJ2-3,TGTGCCAGCAGTCTGGGGGCATGGCGGGAGGGAGCAGATACGCAGTATTTT,CASSLGAWREGADTQYF
TRBD1,TRBV4-1,.,TRBJ1-2,TGCGCCAGCACTAACAGGGGCGCCTATGGCTACACCTTC,CASTNRGAYGYTF
.,TRBV9,.,TRBJ2-7,TGTGCCAGCAGCGTAGGGGCCGGACAAACCCCCTACGAGCAGTACTTC,CASSVGAGQTPYEQYF
.,TRBV11-2,.,TRBJ1-2,TGTGCCAGCAGCTTAGCCCCAGGGGAGGGAGAGTATGGCTACACCTTC,CASSLAPGEGEYGYTF
TRBD2,TRBV2,.,TRBJ2-2,TGTGCCAGCAGCCGGGGAGAACGGACTAGCTGGGAGCTGTTTTTT,CASSRGERTSWELFF